The rows below give T cell receptor beta chains drawn from one sample of a study of shared clonotypes between healthy human individuals. Some clones are missing from TCRdb's copy, which holds only in-frame ones; the method was immunoSEQ multiplex PCR. The sample carries roughly 1 million clones, more than 65% recorded once. Sequencing input: memory CD4+ T cells sorted from blood. Receptor source: a man aged 18 to 29 in good health. CDR3s include the opening cysteine and the closing phenylalanine or tryptophan. The D gene is left open where the match is weak. Rows may omit the clone size; those that give it use once, few, many or a size class.

TRBJ1-6 | 17 | NA | TRBD1 | TRBV18 | CASSPSRDRGPYSPLHF | TGTGCCAGCTCACCATCCCGGGACAGGGGGCCTTATTCACCCCTCCACTTT
TRBJ1-3 | 14 | few | TRBD1 | TRBV11-2 | CASRGGLAGNTIYF | TGTGCCAGCAGAGGGGGCCTAGCTGGAAACACCATATATTTT
TRBJ2-7 | 16 | once | TRBD2 | TRBV18 | CASSPYNGGSTYEQYF | TGTGCCAGCTCACCATATAACGGGGGGTCTACCTACGAGCAGTACTTC
TRBJ2-7 | 16 | NA | NA | TRBV18 | CASSPGTVGSSYEQYF | TGTGCCAGCTCACCAGGGACGGTTGGGAGCTCCTACGAGCAGTACTTC
TRBJ2-7 | 13 | NA | TRBD2 | TRBV6-5 | CASTRGGPYEQYF | TGTGCCAGCACCCGGGGGGGGCCCTACGAGCAGTACTTC
TRBJ2-1 | 17 | NA | TRBD2 | TRBV5-4 | CASSYGTSGSSYNEQFF | TGTGCCAGCAGCTATGGGACTAGCGGAAGCTCCTACAATGAGCAGTTCTTC
TRBJ2-4 | 12 | NA | NA | TRBV12-5 | CASKTDLNIQYF | TGTGCTAGTAAGACGGACTTAAACATTCAGTACTTC
TRBJ2-7 | 12 | NA | TRBD1 | TRBV7-6 | CASSSQGVEQYF | TGTGCCAGCAGCTCACAGGGGGTCGAGCAGTACTTC
TRBJ2-7 | 17 | NA | TRBD2 | TRBV5-1 | CASSLAGSGGSSYEQYF | TGCGCCAGCAGCTTGGCCGGGAGCGGGGGGTCGTCCTACGAGCAGTACTTC
TRBJ1-1 | 13 | NA | TRBD1 | TRBV30 | CAIDRGDSTEAFF | TGTGCCATTGACAGGGGTGATAGCACTGAAGCTTTCTTT
TRBJ2-1 | 13 | NA | TRBD2 | TRBV27 | CASILAGTNEQFF | TGTGCCAGCATCTTAGCGGGAACGAATGAGCAGTTCTTC
TRBJ2-7 | 16 | NA | NA | TRBV18 | CASSPPFTLGGYEQYF | TGTGCCAGCTCACCACCCTTTACTTTAGGAGGGTACGAGCAGTACTTC
TRBJ1-2 | 14 | NA | NA | TRBV6-1 | CASSAPGRNYGYTF | TGTGCCAGCAGTGCCCCGGGACGGAACTATGGCTACACCTTC
TRBJ2-5 | 17 | NA | TRBD2 | TRBV5-1 | CASSLAGASGAGETQYF | TGCGCCAGCAGCTTGGCCGGGGCTAGCGGGGCGGGAGAGACCCAGTACTTC
TRBJ1-3 | 14 | NA | NA | TRBV6-6 | CASTDGSSGNTIYF | TGTGCCAGCACGGATGGAAGCTCTGGAAACACCATATATTTT
TRBJ2-2 | 16 | many | NA | TRBV19 | CASSIVGTGTTGELFF | TGTGCCAGTAGTATAGTTGGAACTGGAACCACCGGGGAGCTGTTTTTT
TRBJ2-1 | 16 | NA | TRBD1 | TRBV2 | CASSEPGQAPLNEQFF | TGTGCCAGCAGTGAACCGGGACAGGCACCCCTCAATGAGCAGTTCTTC
TRBJ2-3 | 15 | NA | NA | TRBV5-1 | CASSLEPTRPDTQYF | TGCGCCAGCAGCTTGGAGCCCACACGGCCAGATACGCAGTATTTT
TRBJ2-7 | 11 | few | NA | TRBV6-1 | CASSIGAEQYF | TGTGCCAGTAGCATTGGGGCCGAGCAGTACTTC
TRBJ2-2 | 16 | NA | TRBD1 | TRBV7-2 | CASSLARQGMAGELFF | TGTGCCAGCAGCTTAGCCCGACAGGGGATGGCCGGGGAGCTGTTTTTT
TRBJ1-2 | 12 | few | NA | TRBV5-8 | CASSYRTYGYTF | TGTGCCAGCAGCTACAGGACGTATGGCTACACCTTC
TRBJ1-2 | 17 | NA | NA | TRBV7-2 | CASSSLGALDHNYGYTF | TGTGCCAGCAGCTCTCTTGGGGCCCTAGACCATAACTATGGCTACACCTTC
TRBJ2-3 | 15 | NA | NA | TRBV5-1 | CASREDRDSLDTQYF | TGCGCCAGCCGAGAGGATCGGGATTCTTTGGATACGCAGTATTTT
TRBJ1-5 | 14 | once | NA | TRBV30 | CAWDRGASNQPQHF | TGTGCCTGGGACCGGGGTGCGAGCAATCAGCCCCAGCATTTT
TRBJ2-1 | 13 | NA | NA | TRBV10-3 | CAISGQVYNEQFF | TGTGCCATCAGTGGACAGGTCTACAATGAGCAGTTCTTC
TRBJ2-5 | 15 | NA | TRBD1 | TRBV10-2 | CASSEQGSLKETQYF | TGCGCCAGCAGCGAACAGGGGTCATTGAAGGAGACCCAGTACTTC
TRBJ2-7 | 12 | NA | NA | TRBV30 | CAWGPIRDEQYF | TGTGCCTGGGGGCCAATCCGGGACGAGCAGTACTTC